This TCR beta chain was identified in a study of blood T cell repertoires in COVID-19. Looking at the study overall: Samples of COVID-19 (acute and convalescent) were obtained from the United States, Italy and Spain. PBMCs, B-cell-depleted T cells, or T cells were the source of the cDNA or gDNA that made up the material.

Germline V lookup: CDR1 SGDLS, CDR2 YYNGEE. Between the trimmed V and J ends, which lost 0 bases and 3 bases, there was a span of 10 bases. The CDR3 loop spans 14 amino acids. The repertoire was sequenced with immunoSEQ multiplex PCR; TCRdb's copy has only in-frame clones and lacks some. The table includes roughly 130,000 clones, roughly 86% detected once. The V and J genes are TRBV9 and TRBJ2-7; no definite D call. This TCR was sampled from a woman in her forties or fifties with acute COVID-19. Sequencing input: PBMCs or T cells enriched from blood (not recorded which). The DNA of the CDR3 is TGTGCCAGCAGCGTAGCCCAAACCGGCTACGAGCAGTACTTC. Protein product: CASSVAQTGYEQYF. Full variable domain (remainder filled in from reference TRBV9 and TRBJ2-7): DSGVTQTPKHLITATGQRVTLRCSPRSGDLSVYWYQQSLDQGLQFLIQYYNGEERAKGNILERFSAQQFPDLHSELNLSSLELGDSALYFCASSVAQTGYEQYFGPGTRLTVT.